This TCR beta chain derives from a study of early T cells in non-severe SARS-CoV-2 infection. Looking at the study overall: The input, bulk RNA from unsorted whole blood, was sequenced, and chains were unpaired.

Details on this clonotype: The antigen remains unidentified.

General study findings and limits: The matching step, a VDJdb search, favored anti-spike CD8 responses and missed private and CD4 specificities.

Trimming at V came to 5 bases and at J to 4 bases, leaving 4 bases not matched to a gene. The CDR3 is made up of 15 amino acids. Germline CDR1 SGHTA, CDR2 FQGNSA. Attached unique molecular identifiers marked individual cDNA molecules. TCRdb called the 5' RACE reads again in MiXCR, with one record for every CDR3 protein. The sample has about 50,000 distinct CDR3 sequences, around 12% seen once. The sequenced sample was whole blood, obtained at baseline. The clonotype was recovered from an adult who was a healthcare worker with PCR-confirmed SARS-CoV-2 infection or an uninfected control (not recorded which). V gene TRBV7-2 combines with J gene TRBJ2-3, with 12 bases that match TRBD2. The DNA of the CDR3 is TGTGCCAGCAGCCGGACTAGCGGGATGTCAGATACGCAGTATTTT. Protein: CASSRTSGMSDTQYF.